The clone carrying this T cell receptor (beta chain) has ten or more counts. The antigen is unknown. The data were taken from a study of response to subunit inactivated influenza vaccine. The CDR3 runs 14 residues. Trimming left V 2 bases short and J 3 bases short, with 7 bases between. The study, taken as a whole, reports: Authors suggested few new T cells are recruited by each seasonal influenza vaccination.

TCRdb re-derived calls from the RT-PCR reads in MiXCR, one entry per CDR3 protein. This table has approximately 530,000 distinct CDR3 sequences, more than 7% appearing once. The chain combines TRBV12-3 or TRBV12-4 with TRBJ2-2, with D possibly matching TRBD1 (6 bases). The sample was PBMCs from blood, taken 23 months after vaccination. This sequence was found in a man between 50 and 69 years old who received an inactivated influenza vaccine. CDR3 nucleotides: TGTGCCAGCAGTTTAACAGGGTACACCGGGGAGCTGTTTTTT. This sequence encodes CASSLTGYTGELFF.